Each of the 25 T cell receptor beta chains below was sequenced from the same sample in a study of cytomegalovirus exposure and HLA in healthy donors. Vbeta (60) and Jbeta (13) primers were used in the PCR. Sequencing used immunoSEQ multiplex PCR; TCRdb keeps in-frame clones, though not all of them. Counted here are about 92,000 clones, roughly 86% occurring once; the ten biggest clones make up roughly 5.9%. Sequencing was performed on PBMCs. The receptors come from a woman younger than 30 in good health and CMV-seropositive.

V and J are TRBV5-1 and TRBJ1-3, with unresolved D. CDR1 and CDR2 from the germline V gene are SGHRS and YFSETQ. This CDR3 is built from 15 residues. Trimming stripped 3 bases from V and 0 bases from J, with 10 bases between. CDR3 DNA: TGCGCCAGCAGCTCGACTACCCCCTCTGGAAACACCATATATTTT. Amino acids: CASSSTTPSGNTIYF.

The chain carries TRBV6-1 and TRBJ2-5; possible D gene TRBD2, 7 bases. V lost 5 bases and J lost 5, with 15 bases in between. The germline gives CDR1 MNHNS, CDR2 SASEGT. This CDR3 has 14 amino acids. CDR3 amino acids: CASSPRGGRETQYF. In DNA, the CDR3 is TGTGCCAGCAGTCCAAGGGGGGGCCGGGAGACCCAGTACTTC.

As DNA, the CDR3 is TGCGCCAGCAGTGGGACTAGCGGGAAAAGCGGTGGGGCCAACGTCCTGACTTTC. This gives the protein CASSGTSGKSGGANVLTF. This chain uses TRBV10-1 with TRBJ2-6; 12 bases agree with TRBD2. The V and J ends lost 4 bases and 3 bases, in that order; junction bases with no gene match: 7. CDR1 and CDR2 (germline): WNHNN, SYGVQD (reference sequence). The CDR3 is made up of 18 amino acids.

The V and J genes are TRBV11-2 and TRBJ2-7, with 7 bases fitting TRBD1. Germline values: CDR1 SGHAT, CDR2 FQNNGV. V dropped 6 bases and J dropped 3; count of bases not matched to a gene: 5. CDR3 length: 13 amino acids. This chain's CDR3 is CASSYGQDYEQYF. CDR3 bases: TGTGCCAGCAGTTACGGACAGGACTACGAGCAGTACTTC.

This chain connects TRBV28 to TRBJ1-1, with D possibly being TRBD1 (5 bases). The CDR3 covers 16 residues. In germline, CDR1 is MDHEN, CDR2 SYDVKM. Trimming pared 7 bases from V and 5 bases from J, leaving 23 bases between. CDR3 sequence: CASTQFRDWRGTEAFF. Written as DNA, the CDR3 is TGTGCCAGCACCCAATTCCGGGACTGGAGGGGAACTGAAGCTTTCTTT.

The CDR3 sequence: CASSFVLAGAVGGELFF. In DNA form, the CDR3 reads TGCGCCAGCAGCTTTGTCCTAGCGGGGGCCGTCGGCGGGGAGCTGTTTTTT. V and J are TRBV5-1 and TRBJ2-2; TRBD2 matches 10 bases. V gave up 2 bases and J gave up 7 bases; unmatched junction bases: 11. Germline CDR1 reads SGHRS; CDR2 reads YFSETQ. The CDR3 has 17 residues.

V is TRBV6-5 and J is TRBJ2-7, with D perhaps TRBD1 (5 bases). V was pared by 2 bases and J by 4 bases, with 12 bases between. Germline values: CDR1 MNHEY, CDR2 SVGAGI. The CDR3 loop spans 14 amino acids. The CDR3 DNA follows: TGTGCCAGCAGTTACGGGCATTCAGGGTACGAGCAGTACTTC. It yields the protein CASSYGHSGYEQYF.

This chain links TRBV6-1 with TRBJ2-7, with D hard to call. CDR1 and CDR2 from the germline V gene are MNHNS and SASEGT. V was clipped by 3 bases and J by 0 bases, with 12 bases between them. The CDR3 is 15 amino acids. CDR3 bases: TGTGCCAGCAGTGATGGCTTAGACAACTCCTACGAGCAGTACTTC. Translation gives CASSDGLDNSYEQYF.

The chain links TRBV7-9 to TRBJ1-2, with TRBD1 identical over 9 bases. This CDR3 has 16 amino acids. Trimming took 5 bases from V and 5 from J; bases not matched to a gene: 12. CDR1 SEHNR and CDR2 FQNEAQ come from the germline V gene (reference sequence). CDR3 loop: CASSQGTGSLRYGYTF. The DNA for the CDR3 is TGTGCCAGCAGCCAGGGGACAGGGAGCCTTCGATATGGCTACACCTTC.

V usage is TRBV19 and J usage is TRBJ1-1, with a tentative D call TRBD1 (6 bases). With 2 bases removed from V and 8 bases from J, the gap between germline ends came to 15 bases. Looked up from germline, CDR1 is LNHDA and CDR2 is SQIVND (reference sequence). This CDR3 is 14 amino acids long. The CDR3: CASSIKGGRIEAFF. The CDR3 DNA is TGTGCCAGTAGTATAAAGGGGGGGAGGATCGAAGCTTTCTTT.

This rearrangement joins TRBV7-9 to TRBJ1-2, with 8 bases identical to TRBD1. CDR3 size: 14 residues. V dropped 6 bases and J dropped 8; count of bases not matched to a gene: 11. From germline, CDR1 is SEHNR and CDR2 FQNEAQ (reference sequence). The CDR3 region is CASSYPGGLDGYTF. The CDR3, as DNA: TGTGCCAGCAGTTACCCAGGGGGCCTGGACGGCTACACCTTC.

The V and J genes are TRBV7-9 and TRBJ2-7; 7 bases map to TRBD1. The CDR3 is 13 residues long. V lost 7 bases and J lost 3; bases outside the gene matches: 6. Germline V gene sequence: CDR1 SEHNR, CDR2 FQNEAQ (reference sequence). For the CDR3, the DNA is TGTGCCAGCACCCGGGACAGCGTCTACGAGCAGTACTTC. Amino acid sequence: CASTRDSVYEQYF. Filled out from reference TRBV7-9 and TRBJ2-7, the complete variable domain reads DTGVSQNPRHKITKRGQNVTFRCDPISEHNRLYWYRQTLGQGPEFLTYFQNEAQLEKSRLLSDRFSAERPKGSFSTLEIQRTEQGDSAMYLCASTRDSVYEQYFGPGTRLTVT.

V gene TRBV6-6 combines with J gene TRBJ1-1; 8 positions agree with TRBD1. The trim removed 5 bases at V and 5 bases at J, leaving 10 bases unmatched. Per germline, CDR1 MNHNY and CDR2 SVGAGI (reference sequence). The CDR3 is 15 amino acids. The CDR3 loop reads CASSRTGRYPTEAFF. DNA for the CDR3: TGTGCCAGCAGTAGGACAGGGAGGTATCCTACTGAAGCTTTCTTT.

This sequence joins TRBV6-5 and TRBJ2-1, with 7 bases lining up with TRBD1. CDR3 size: 14 residues. Unmatched junction bases numbered 5, after V lost 5 bases and J lost 4 bases. Germline V CDR1 and CDR2: MNHEY, SVGAGI. DNA of the CDR3: TGTGCCAGCAGTCCTACAGGGGTATACAATGAGCAGTTCTTC. Encoded protein: CASSPTGVYNEQFF.

The CDR3 loop reads CASSLTGEQYF. CDR3 nucleotides: TGTGCCAGCAGTTTAACGGGGGAGCAGTACTTC. The V gene is TRBV28, the J gene TRBJ2-7; TRBD2 is a possible D gene (5 bases). Germline loops: CDR1 MDHEN, CDR2 SYDVKM. There are 11 residues in the CDR3. Trimming left V 2 bases short and J 7 bases short, with 6 bases between.

This clone came up once. This chain links TRBV4-2 with TRBJ2-7; 11 nucleotides agree with TRBD2. The CDR3 totals 15 residues. Germline values: CDR1 LGHNA, CDR2 YNFKEQ. J was trimmed by 4 bases and V by 5 bases; bases with no gene match: 7. CDR3 residues: CASSNTGTSGYEQYF. In nucleotides, the CDR3 is TGTGCCAGCAGCAATACCGGGACTAGCGGATACGAGCAGTACTTC.

The J gene is TRBJ1-6, the V gene TRBV2; weak D call: TRBD1 (5 bases). The CDR3 is 14 residues long. V was pared by 4 bases and J by 7 bases, with 11 bases between. The V gene's germline CDR1 is SNHLY and CDR2 FYNNEI. The CDR3 is CASSVRVGNSPLHF. The CDR3, as DNA: TGTGCCAGCAGTGTCAGGGTCGGGAATTCACCCCTCCACTTT. Full variable domain (outside the CDR3, taken from reference TRBV2 and TRBJ1-6): EPEVTQTPSHQVTQMGQEVILRCVPISNHLYFYWYRQILGQKVEFLVSFYNNEISEKSEIFDDQFSVERPDGSNFTLKIRSTKLEDSAMYFCASSVRVGNSPLHFGNGTRLTVT.

This clone has only a few counts. This chain links TRBV29-1 with TRBJ2-7, with a possible D match to TRBD1 (6 bases). The germline V gene encodes CDR1 SQVTM and CDR2 ANQGSEA. The CDR3 is 16 residues long. V was shortened by 6 bases and J by 4 bases, with 25 bases between the two germline ends. The CDR3 spells CSVNPRGAGDPYEQYF. The CDR3 DNA reads TGCAGCGTCAATCCTAGGGGAGCAGGGGACCCGTACGAGCAGTACTTC.

The gene calls are TRBV29-1 and TRBJ1-1; tentative D call: TRBD1 (5 bases). The CDR3 covers 16 residues. The ends were cut back, 6 bases at V and 0 bases at J, with 20 bases in the middle. Germline V gives CDR1 SQVTM, CDR2 ANQGSEA. The DNA of the CDR3 is TGCAGCGTCTTCCCTCGCACCACAGGAGTGAACACTGAAGCTTTCTTT. Protein product: CSVFPRTTGVNTEAFF.

V gene TRBV27 combines with J gene TRBJ2-7, with 7 nucleotides matching TRBD1. There are 13 residues in the CDR3. Germline values: CDR1 MNHEY, CDR2 SMNVEV (reference sequence). Unmatched junction bases numbered 7, after V lost 6 bases and J lost 5 bases. CDR3 protein: CASRYDRAHEQYF. As DNA, the CDR3 is TGTGCCAGCAGATATGACAGGGCCCACGAGCAGTACTTC.

This clone was observed a handful of times. V and J are TRBV25-1 and TRBJ2-1, with a tentative D call TRBD1 (6 bases). CDR1 and CDR2 (germline): MGHDK, SYGVNS. V was trimmed by 3 bases and J by 1 base, leaving 13 bases between them. The length of the CDR3 is 16 residues. The CDR3 reads CASSDPTGWSYNEQFF. CDR3 DNA: TGTGCCAGCAGTGATCCAACAGGGTGGTCCTACAATGAGCAGTTCTTC.

The CDR3 reads CASSIGQPTNEKLFF. As DNA, the CDR3 is TGTGCCAGTAGTATAGGACAACCAACTAATGAAAAACTGTTTTTT. This chain connects TRBV19 to TRBJ1-4; D is ambiguous. CDR1 is LNHDA, CDR2 SQIVND, per germline (reference sequence). This CDR3 region has 15 residues. Trimming left V 1 base short and J 0 bases short, with 6 bases between.

This chain uses TRBV7-9 with TRBJ1-1; 11 nucleotides agree with TRBD1. The V and J ends lost 8 bases and 3 bases, in that order; junction bases with no gene match: 8. Per the germline V gene, CDR1 is SEHNR and CDR2 is FQNEAQ (reference sequence). The CDR3 has 15 amino acids. Written as DNA, the CDR3 is TGTGCCAGCCTAGGACAGGGGGCCATCGACACTGAAGCTTTCTTT. It is translated as CASLGQGAIDTEAFF.

The CDR3: CASSRPRGSYSNQPQHF. CDR3 in DNA: TGTGCCAGCAGTAGGCCCCGGGGGAGTTATAGCAATCAGCCCCAGCATTTT. The chain employs TRBV28 and TRBJ1-5; possible D gene TRBD1, 5 bases. The germline V gene has CDR1 MDHEN and CDR2 SYDVKM. The CDR3 contains 17 residues. V was cut by 5 bases and J by 0 bases, with 17 bases left in between.

In its sample, this clone was seen a few times. J is TRBJ1-4 and V is TRBV18, with a possible D match to TRBD1 (5 bases). Per germline, CDR1 KGHSH and CDR2 LQKENI. With 1 base removed from V and 7 bases from J, the gap between germline ends came to 13 bases. The CDR3 sequence is 15 residues long. CDR3 sequence (DNA): TGTGCCAGCTCACCACGTCAGGGATCCGGTGAAAAACTGTTTTTT. Translated: CASSPRQGSGEKLFF.